These T cell receptor beta chains were read from a single sample in a study of cytomegalovirus exposure and HLA in healthy donors. Produced via immunoSEQ multiplex PCR; TCRdb's table is partial and in-frame only. Of approximately 150,000 clones detected, roughly 80% appear once; the ten largest clones hold around 2%. Sequencing was performed on PBMCs. Source of these receptors: a woman aged 40-49 years in good health and CMV-seronegative. CDR3s include the opening cysteine and the closing phenylalanine or tryptophan. The D gene is left open where the match is weak. Size values are once, few and many counts, or a class for expanded clones, and some rows have none.

V gene: TRBV10-3; D gene: TRBD1; CDR3 length: 13; J gene: TRBJ1-2; clone size: few; CDR3 protein: CAISGDSNYGYTF; CDR3 DNA: TGTGCCATCAGTGGGGACAGCAACTATGGCTACACCTTC
V gene: TRBV29-1; D gene: -; CDR3 length: 15; J gene: TRBJ1-2; clone size: -; CDR3 protein: CSVEDPGGALGGYTF; CDR3 DNA: TGCAGCGTTGAAGATCCGGGGGGCGCGTTGGGTGGCTACACCTTC
V gene: TRBV28; D gene: TRBD2; CDR3 length: 15; J gene: TRBJ2-3; clone size: once; CDR3 protein: CASTPSGGPTDTQYF; CDR3 DNA: TGTGCCAGCACCCCTAGCGGGGGACCCACAGATACGCAGTATTTT
V gene: TRBV5-4; D gene: TRBD1; CDR3 length: 16; J gene: TRBJ1-6; clone size: -; CDR3 protein: CASSSEGRGLSSPLHF; CDR3 DNA: TGTGCCAGCAGCTCGGAGGGCAGGGGGCTAAGTTCACCCCTCCACTTT
V gene: TRBV10-1; D gene: TRBD1; CDR3 length: 16; J gene: TRBJ1-2; clone size: -; CDR3 protein: CASSERGRDSNYGYTF; CDR3 DNA: TGCGCCAGCAGTGAGCGGGGCCGGGACAGCAACTATGGCTACACCTTC
V gene: TRBV27; D gene: TRBD1; CDR3 length: 15; J gene: TRBJ2-7; clone size: -; CDR3 protein: CASRPGQLGSYEQYF; CDR3 DNA: TGTGCCAGCAGACCGGGACAGTTAGGTTCCTACGAGCAGTACTTC
V gene: TRBV28; D gene: TRBD1; CDR3 length: 14; J gene: TRBJ2-7; clone size: -; CDR3 protein: CASSSPDRGREQYF; CDR3 DNA: TGTGCCAGCAGTTCACCGGACAGGGGGCGAGAGCAGTACTTC
V gene: TRBV4-2; D gene: TRBD1; CDR3 length: 13; J gene: TRBJ2-7; clone size: -; CDR3 protein: CASSRDRGYEQYF; CDR3 DNA: TGTGCCAGCAGCCGGGACAGAGGATACGAGCAGTACTTC
V gene: TRBV5-3; D gene: -; CDR3 length: 15; J gene: TRBJ2-1; clone size: -; CDR3 protein: CARSYRTESYNEQFF; CDR3 DNA: TGTGCCAGAAGCTACCGGACTGAGTCCTACAATGAGCAGTTCTTC
V gene: TRBV2; D gene: TRBD1; CDR3 length: 14; J gene: TRBJ1-1; clone size: -; CDR3 protein: CASYRTGLGTEAFF; CDR3 DNA: TGTGCCAGCTATCGGACAGGCCTGGGGACTGAAGCTTTCTTT
V gene: TRBV10-3; D gene: TRBD1; CDR3 length: 17; J gene: TRBJ2-1; clone size: -; CDR3 protein: CAISVPKTGIVGNEQFF; CDR3 DNA: TGTGCCATCAGTGTACCGAAGACAGGGATAGTTGGCAATGAGCAGTTCTTC
V gene: TRBV6-6; D gene: -; CDR3 length: 14; J gene: TRBJ1-1; clone size: -; CDR3 protein: CASRTPRRVTEAFF; CDR3 DNA: TGTGCCAGCAGGACACCCCGGAGGGTCACTGAAGCTTTCTTT
V gene: TRBV18; D gene: -; CDR3 length: 14; J gene: TRBJ1-4; clone size: -; CDR3 protein: CASSTLLAEEKLFF; CDR3 DNA: TGTGCCAGCTCAACTCTACTTGCGGAGGAAAAACTGTTTTTT